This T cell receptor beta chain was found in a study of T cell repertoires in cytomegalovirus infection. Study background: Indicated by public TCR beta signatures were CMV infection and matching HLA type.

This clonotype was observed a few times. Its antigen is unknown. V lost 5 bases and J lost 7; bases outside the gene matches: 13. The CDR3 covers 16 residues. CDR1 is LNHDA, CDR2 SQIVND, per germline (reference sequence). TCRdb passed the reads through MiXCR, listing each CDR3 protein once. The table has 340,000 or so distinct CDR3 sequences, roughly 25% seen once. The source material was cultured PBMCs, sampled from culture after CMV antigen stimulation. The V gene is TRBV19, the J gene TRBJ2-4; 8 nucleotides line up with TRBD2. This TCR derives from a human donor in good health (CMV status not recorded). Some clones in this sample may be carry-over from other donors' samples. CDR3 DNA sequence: TGTGCCAGTAGTTTTTCTAGCGGGTTAACGGGGAACATTCAGTACTTC. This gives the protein CASSFSSGLTGNIQYF.